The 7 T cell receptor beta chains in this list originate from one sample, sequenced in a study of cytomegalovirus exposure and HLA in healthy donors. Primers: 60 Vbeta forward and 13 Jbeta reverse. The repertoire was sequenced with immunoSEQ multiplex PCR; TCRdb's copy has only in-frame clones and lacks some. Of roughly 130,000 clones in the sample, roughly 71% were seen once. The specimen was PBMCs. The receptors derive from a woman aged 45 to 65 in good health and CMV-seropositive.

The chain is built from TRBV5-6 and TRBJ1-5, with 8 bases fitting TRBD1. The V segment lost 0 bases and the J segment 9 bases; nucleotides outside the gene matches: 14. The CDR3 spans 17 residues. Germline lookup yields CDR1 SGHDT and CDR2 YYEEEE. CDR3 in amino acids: CASSLGQGAHGDSPQHF. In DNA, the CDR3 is TGTGCCAGCAGCTTGGGGCAGGGGGCCCACGGCGATTCGCCCCAGCATTTT.

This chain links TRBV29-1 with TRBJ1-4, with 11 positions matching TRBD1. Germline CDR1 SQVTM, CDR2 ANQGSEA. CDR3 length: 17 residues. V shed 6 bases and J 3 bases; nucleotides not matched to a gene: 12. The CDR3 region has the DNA TGCAGCGTGGAGACCGGGACAGGGGGTCTGGCTAATGAAAAACTGTTTTTT. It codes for CSVETGTGGLANEKLFF.

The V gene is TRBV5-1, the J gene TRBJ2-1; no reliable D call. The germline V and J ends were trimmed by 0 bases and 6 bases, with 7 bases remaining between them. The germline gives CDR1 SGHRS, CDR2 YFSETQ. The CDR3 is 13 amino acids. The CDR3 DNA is TGCGCCAGCAGCTTGGGTTTCGTCAATGAGCAGTTCTTC. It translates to CASSLGFVNEQFF.

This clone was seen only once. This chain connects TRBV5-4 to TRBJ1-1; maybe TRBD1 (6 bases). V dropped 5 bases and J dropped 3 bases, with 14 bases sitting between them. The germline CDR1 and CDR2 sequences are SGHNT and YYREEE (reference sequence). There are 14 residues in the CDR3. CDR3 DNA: TGTGCCAGCAGACAACTTCGACAGGACACTGAAGCTTTCTTT. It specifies CASRQLRQDTEAFF.

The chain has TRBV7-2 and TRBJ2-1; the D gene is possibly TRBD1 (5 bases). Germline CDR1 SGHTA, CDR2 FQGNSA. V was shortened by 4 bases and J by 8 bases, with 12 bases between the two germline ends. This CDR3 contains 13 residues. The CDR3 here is CASSSPKQDEQFF. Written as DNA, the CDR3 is TGTGCCAGCAGCTCCCCCAAACAGGATGAGCAGTTCTTC.

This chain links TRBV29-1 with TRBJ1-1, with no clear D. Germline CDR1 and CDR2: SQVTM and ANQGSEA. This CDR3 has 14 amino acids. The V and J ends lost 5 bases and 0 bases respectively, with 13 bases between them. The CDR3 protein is CSVSYRRLNTEAFF. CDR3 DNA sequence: TGCAGCGTTTCTTATCGCAGGCTGAACACTGAAGCTTTCTTT.

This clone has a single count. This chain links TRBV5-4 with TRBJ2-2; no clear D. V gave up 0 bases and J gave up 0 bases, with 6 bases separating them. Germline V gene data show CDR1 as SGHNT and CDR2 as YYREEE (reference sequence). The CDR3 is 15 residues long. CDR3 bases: TGTGCCAGCAGCTTGGCTCGGGCGAACACCGGGGAGCTGTTTTTT. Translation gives CASSLARANTGELFF.